Below, 6 T cell receptor beta chains from the same sample are listed, as sequenced in a study of blood T cell repertoires in COVID-19 (dated by TCRdb to 2020 to 2021). The library was built by means of the immunoSEQ multiplex PCR assay. TCRdb's version of the immuneACCESS table is confined to in-frame rearrangements and falls short of the full clone set. An unresolved V gene accounts for under half of the shortfall where checked; the remainder is of unknown origin. The sample profile shows about 90,000 clones; under 95% of them were found once. About 2.5% of the sample belongs to the ten largest clones. The sample taken for sequencing was peripheral blood. The receptors were sampled from a human donor with active COVID-19. The donor label of this sample is uncertain.

This clone has just a few counts. The chain uses TRBV6-2 or TRBV6-3 and TRBJ2-5, with 8 nucleotides matching TRBD2. Germline assignment: CDR1 MNHEY and CDR2 SVGEGT. The CDR3 extends over 16 amino acids. V was clipped by 2 bases and J by 1 base; unmatched bases: 6. The CDR3 DNA reads as TGTGCCAGCAGTTACGAGGCGGGGGGTGTCCAAGAGACCCAGTACTTC. Amino acid sequence: CASSYEAGGVQETQYF.

The CDR3 region is CATSRFVMRVMGSNQPQHF. The CDR3 nucleotides read TGTGCCACCAGCAGATTTGTTATGCGGGTTATGGGGAGCAATCAGCCCCAGCATTTT. J is TRBJ1-5 and V is TRBV15; unclear D gene. CDR3 length: 19 residues. CDR1 and CDR2 from the germline V gene are LNHNV and YYDKDF (reference sequence). Trimming removed 2 bases from V and 1 base from J, with 21 bases in between.

The gene calls are TRBV29-1 and TRBJ2-1; 12 bases are shared with TRBD2. This CDR3 is built from 13 residues. Unmatched junction bases numbered 5, after V lost 7 bases and J lost 7 bases. CDR1 SQVTM and CDR2 ANQGSEA come from the germline V gene. The CDR3 region has the DNA TGCAGCGCTAGCGGGGGGGCCAGGAATGAGCAGTTCTTC. Its protein is CSASGGARNEQFF.

The chain uses TRBV5-6 and TRBJ2-5; a possible D gene is TRBD2 (5 bases). Trimming removed 0 bases at V and 5 bases at J, with 11 bases between. The CDR3 loop spans 14 amino acids. CDR1 and CDR2 (germline): SGHDT, YYEEEE. In DNA form, the CDR3 reads TGTGCCAGCAGCTTGGATCGGGGTGCCGAGACCCAGTACTTC. It translates to CASSLDRGAETQYF.

V and J are TRBV5-1 and TRBJ1-1, with 8 bases matching TRBD1. V was pared by 7 bases and J by 4 bases, with 9 bases of the junction left unmatched. This CDR3 comprises 14 residues. Per the germline V gene, CDR1 is SGHRS and CDR2 is YFSETQ. The CDR3 loop is CASQETGVTTEAFF. CDR3 sequence (DNA): TGCGCCAGCCAGGAGACAGGGGTGACCACTGAAGCTTTCTTT.

The genes are TRBV5-4 and TRBJ2-3, with TRBD2 matching over 8 bases. CDR1 is SGHNT and CDR2 is YYREEE in the germline V gene (reference sequence). The CDR3 sequence is 16 residues long. After removal of 0 bases from V and 5 bases from J, the junction contained 8 bases not matched to a gene. Here the CDR3 reads CASSLGQRGGGDTQYF. CDR3 coding DNA: TGTGCCAGCAGCTTGGGCCAACGGGGGGGTGGAGATACGCAGTATTTT.